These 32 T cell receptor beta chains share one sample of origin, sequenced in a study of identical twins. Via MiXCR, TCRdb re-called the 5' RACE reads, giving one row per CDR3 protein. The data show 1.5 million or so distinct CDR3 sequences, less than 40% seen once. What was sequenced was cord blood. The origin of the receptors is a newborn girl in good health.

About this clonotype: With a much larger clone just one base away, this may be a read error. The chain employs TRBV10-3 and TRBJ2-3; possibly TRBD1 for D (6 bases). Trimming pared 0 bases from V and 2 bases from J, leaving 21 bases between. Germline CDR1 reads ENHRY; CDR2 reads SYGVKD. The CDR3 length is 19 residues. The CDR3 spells CAISESILRDTSFTDTQYF. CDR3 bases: TGTGCCATCAGTGAGTCCATTCTCCGGGACACCTCTTTCACAGATACGCAGTATTTT.

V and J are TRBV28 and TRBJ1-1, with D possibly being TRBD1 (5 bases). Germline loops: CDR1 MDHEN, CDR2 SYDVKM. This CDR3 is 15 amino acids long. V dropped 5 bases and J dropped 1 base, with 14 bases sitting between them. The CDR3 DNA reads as TGTGCCAGCAGTATCAGGGCGGCGAGGAACACTGAAGCTTTCTTT. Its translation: CASSIRAARNTEAFF. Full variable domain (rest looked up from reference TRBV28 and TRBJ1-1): DVKVTQSSRYLVKRTGEKVFLECVQDMDHENMFWYRQDPGLGLRLIYFSYDVKMKEKGDIPEGYSVSREKKERFSLILESASTNQTSMYLCASSIRAARNTEAFFGQGTRLTVV.

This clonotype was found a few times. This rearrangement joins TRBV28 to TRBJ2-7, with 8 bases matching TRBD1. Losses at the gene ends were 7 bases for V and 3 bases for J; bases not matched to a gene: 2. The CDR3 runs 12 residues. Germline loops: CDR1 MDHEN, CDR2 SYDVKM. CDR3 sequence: CASTDRDYEQYF. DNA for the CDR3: TGTGCCAGCACGGACAGGGACTACGAGCAGTACTTC. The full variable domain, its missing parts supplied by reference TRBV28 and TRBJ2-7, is DVKVTQSSRYLVKRTGEKVFLECVQDMDHENMFWYRQDPGLGLRLIYFSYDVKMKEKGDIPEGYSVSREKKERFSLILESASTNQTSMYLCASTDRDYEQYFGPGTRLTVT.

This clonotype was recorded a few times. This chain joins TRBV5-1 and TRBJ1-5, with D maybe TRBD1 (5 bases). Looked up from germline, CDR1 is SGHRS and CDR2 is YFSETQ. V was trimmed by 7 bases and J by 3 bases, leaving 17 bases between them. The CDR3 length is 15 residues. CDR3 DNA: TGCGCCAGCGCCGTTGGTACAGGATCCAATCAGCCCCAGCATTTT. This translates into CASAVGTGSNQPQHF.

DNA for the CDR3: TGTGCCAGCAGCTCAGCGGGACACTCCTACGAGCAGTACTTC. This sequence encodes CASSSAGHSYEQYF. J is TRBJ2-7 and V is TRBV7-2; a possible D gene is TRBD2 (7 bases). The CDR3 consists of 14 residues. Deletions cut 4 bases from V and 0 bases from J, with 10 bases between. The germline gives CDR1 SGHTA, CDR2 FQGNSA. Using reference TRBV7-2 and TRBJ2-7 for the parts outside the CDR3, the full variable domain is GAGVSQSPSNKVTEKGKDVELRCDPISGHTALYWYRQSLGQGLEFLIYFQGNSAPDKSGLPSDRFSAERTGGSVSTLTIQRTQQEDSAVYLCASSSAGHSYEQYFGPGTRLTVT.

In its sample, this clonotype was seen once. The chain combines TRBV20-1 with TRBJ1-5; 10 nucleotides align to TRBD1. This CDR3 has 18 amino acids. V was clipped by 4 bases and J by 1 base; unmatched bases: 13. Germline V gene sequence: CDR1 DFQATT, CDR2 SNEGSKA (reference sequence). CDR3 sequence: CSATNPGTGVGSNQPQHF. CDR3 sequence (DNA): TGCAGTGCTACCAATCCCGGGACAGGGGTAGGAAGCAATCAGCCCCAGCATTTT.

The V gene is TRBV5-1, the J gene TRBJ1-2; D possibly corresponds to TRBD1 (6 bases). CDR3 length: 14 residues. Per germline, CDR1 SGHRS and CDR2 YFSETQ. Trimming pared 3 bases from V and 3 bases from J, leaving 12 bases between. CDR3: CASSSPGADYGYTF. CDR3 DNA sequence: TGCGCCAGCAGCTCCCCGGGGGCCGACTATGGCTACACCTTC.

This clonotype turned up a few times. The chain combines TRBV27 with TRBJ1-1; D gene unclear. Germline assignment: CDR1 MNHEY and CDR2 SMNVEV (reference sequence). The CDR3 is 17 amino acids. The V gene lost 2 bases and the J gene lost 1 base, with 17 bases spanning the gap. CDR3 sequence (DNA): TGTGCCAGCAGTTTAGGTGGCGGAGGGATGAAGAACACTGAAGCTTTCTTT. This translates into CASSLGGGGMKNTEAFF.

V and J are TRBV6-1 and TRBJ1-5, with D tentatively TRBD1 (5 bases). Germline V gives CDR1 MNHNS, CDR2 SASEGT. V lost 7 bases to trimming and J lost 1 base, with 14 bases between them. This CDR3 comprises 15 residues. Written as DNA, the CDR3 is TGTGCCAGCATTGCCTTATGGGACAGCAATCAGCCCCAGCATTTT. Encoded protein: CASIALWDSNQPQHF.

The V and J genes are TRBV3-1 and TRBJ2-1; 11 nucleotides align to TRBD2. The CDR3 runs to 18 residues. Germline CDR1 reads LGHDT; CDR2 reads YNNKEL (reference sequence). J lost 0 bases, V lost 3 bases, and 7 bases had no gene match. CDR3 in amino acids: CASSQWLAGGSSYNEQFF. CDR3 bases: TGTGCCAGCAGCCAGTGGCTAGCGGGGGGAAGCTCCTACAATGAGCAGTTCTTC.

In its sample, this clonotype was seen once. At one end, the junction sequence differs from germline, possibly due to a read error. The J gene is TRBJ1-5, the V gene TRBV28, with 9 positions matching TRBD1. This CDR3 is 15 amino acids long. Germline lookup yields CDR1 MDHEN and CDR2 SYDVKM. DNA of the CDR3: TGTGCCAGCAGCCCAGGGACAGGGCCCAATCAGCCCCCGCATTTT. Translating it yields CASSPGTGPNQPPHF.

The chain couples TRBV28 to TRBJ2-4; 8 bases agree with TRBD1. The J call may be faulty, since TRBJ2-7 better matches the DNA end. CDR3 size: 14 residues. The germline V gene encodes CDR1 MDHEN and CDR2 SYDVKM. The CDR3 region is CASTRDRPLYEQYF. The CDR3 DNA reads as TGTGCCAGCACCCGGGACAGGCCCCTATACGAGCAGTACTTC.

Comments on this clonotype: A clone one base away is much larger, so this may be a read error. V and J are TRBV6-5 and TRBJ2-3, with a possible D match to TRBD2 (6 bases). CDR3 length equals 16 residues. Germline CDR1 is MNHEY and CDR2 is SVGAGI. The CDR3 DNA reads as TGTGCCAGCAGTTACTCGGGCGGTACTAGCACAGATACGCAGTGTTTT. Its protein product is CASSYSGGTSTDTQCF.

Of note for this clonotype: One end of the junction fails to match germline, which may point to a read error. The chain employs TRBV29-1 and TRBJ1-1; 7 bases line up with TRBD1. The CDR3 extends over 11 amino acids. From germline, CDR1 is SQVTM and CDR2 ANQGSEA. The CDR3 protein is CSAIRGAEVFF. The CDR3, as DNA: TGCAGCGCTATCAGGGGGGCGGAAGTTTTCTTT.

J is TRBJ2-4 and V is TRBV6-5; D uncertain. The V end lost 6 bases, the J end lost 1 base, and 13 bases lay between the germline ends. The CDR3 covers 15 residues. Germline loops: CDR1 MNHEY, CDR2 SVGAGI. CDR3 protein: CASSGPRRAKNIQYF. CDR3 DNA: TGTGCCAGCAGCGGGCCTCGCAGGGCCAAAAACATTCAGTACTTC.

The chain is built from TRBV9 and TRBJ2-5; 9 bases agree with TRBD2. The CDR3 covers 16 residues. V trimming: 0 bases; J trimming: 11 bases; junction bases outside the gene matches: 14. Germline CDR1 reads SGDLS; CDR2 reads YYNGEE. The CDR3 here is CASSVGGLAGRDEQYF. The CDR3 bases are TGTGCCAGCAGCGTAGGCGGTCTAGCGGGAAGGGATGAGCAGTACTTC.

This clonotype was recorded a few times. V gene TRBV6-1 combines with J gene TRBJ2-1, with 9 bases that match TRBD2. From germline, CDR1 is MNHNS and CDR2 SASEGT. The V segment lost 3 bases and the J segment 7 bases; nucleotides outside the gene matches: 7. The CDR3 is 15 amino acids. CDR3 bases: TGTGCCAGCAGTGAGCTAGCGGGATCATCAAATGAGCAGTTCTTC. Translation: CASSELAGSSNEQFF.

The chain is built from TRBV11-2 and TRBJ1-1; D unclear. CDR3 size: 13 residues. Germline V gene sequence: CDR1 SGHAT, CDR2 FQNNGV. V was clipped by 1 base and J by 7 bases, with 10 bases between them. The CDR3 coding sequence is TGTGCCAGCAGCTTAGGGGATCCAGGTGAAGCTTTCTTT. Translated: CASSLGDPGEAFF.

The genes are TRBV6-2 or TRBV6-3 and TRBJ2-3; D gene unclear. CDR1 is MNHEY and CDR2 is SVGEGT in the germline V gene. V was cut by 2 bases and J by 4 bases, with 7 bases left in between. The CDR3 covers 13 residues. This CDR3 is CASSYEWSDTQYF. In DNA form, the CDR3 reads TGTGCCAGCAGTTACGAGTGGTCAGATACGCAGTATTTT.

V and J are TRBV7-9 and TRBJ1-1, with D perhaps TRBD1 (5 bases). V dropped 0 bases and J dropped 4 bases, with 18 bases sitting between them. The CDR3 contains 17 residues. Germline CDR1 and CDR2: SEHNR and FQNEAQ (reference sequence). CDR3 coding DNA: TGTGCCAGCAGCTTAGCGCGGGGTTTAGGGGAGGGCACTGAAGCTTTCTTT. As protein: CASSLARGLGEGTEAFF.

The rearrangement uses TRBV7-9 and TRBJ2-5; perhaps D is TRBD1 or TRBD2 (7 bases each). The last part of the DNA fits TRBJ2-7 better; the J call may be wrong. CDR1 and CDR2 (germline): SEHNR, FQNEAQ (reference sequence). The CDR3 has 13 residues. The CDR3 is CATQQGRDYEQYF. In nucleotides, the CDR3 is TGTGCCACACAACAGGGGAGGGACTACGAGCAGTACTTC.

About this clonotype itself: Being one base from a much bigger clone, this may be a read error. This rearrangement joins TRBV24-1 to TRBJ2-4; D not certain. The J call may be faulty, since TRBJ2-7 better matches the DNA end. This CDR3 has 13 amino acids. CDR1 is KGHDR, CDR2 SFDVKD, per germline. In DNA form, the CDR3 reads TGTGCCACCAGTGGTTCCCCCAACTACGAGCAGTACTTC. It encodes CATSGSPNYEQYF.

The CDR3 here is CASSVGGGRPSYNEQYF. The CDR3 DNA reads as TGTGCCAGCAGCGTAGGGGGTGGGCGGCCCTCCTACAATGAGCAGTACTTC. The chain couples TRBV9 to TRBJ2-1; D gene uncertain. The J call is uncertain, as TRBJ2-7 better fits the DNA end. Germline-derived CDR1 and CDR2 are SGDLS and YYNGEE. This CDR3 is 17 amino acids long.

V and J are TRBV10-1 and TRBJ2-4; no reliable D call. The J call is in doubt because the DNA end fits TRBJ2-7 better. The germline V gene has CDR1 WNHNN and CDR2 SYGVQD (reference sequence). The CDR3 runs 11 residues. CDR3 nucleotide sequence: TGCGCCAGCACCAACAATTACGAGCAGTACTTC. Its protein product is CASTNNYEQYF.

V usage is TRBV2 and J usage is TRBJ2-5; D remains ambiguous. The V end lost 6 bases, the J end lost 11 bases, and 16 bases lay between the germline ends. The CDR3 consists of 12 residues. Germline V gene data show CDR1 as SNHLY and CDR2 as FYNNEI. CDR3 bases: TGTGCCAGCAGCCTTATGGCGGATGAGCAGTACTTC. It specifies CASSLMADEQYF.

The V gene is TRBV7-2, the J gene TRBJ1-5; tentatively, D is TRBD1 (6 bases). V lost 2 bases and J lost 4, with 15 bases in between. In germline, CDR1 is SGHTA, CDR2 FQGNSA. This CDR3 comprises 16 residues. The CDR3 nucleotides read TGTGCCAGCAGCTTATTCGGGGGGGCGCGTAATCAGCCCCAGCATTTT. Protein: CASSLFGGARNQPQHF.

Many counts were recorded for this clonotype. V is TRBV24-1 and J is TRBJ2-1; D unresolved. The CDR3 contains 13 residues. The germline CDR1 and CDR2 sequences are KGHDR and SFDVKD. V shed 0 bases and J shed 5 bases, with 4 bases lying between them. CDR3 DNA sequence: TGTGCCACCAGTGATTTGCACAACAATGAGCAGTTCTTC. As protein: CATSDLHNNEQFF.

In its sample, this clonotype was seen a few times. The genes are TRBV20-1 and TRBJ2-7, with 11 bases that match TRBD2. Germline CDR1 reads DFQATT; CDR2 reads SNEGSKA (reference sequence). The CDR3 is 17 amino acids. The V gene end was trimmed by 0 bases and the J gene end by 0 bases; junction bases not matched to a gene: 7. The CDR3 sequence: CSARDHRLAGHSYEQYF. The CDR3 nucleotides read TGCAGTGCTAGAGATCATAGACTAGCGGGACACTCCTACGAGCAGTACTTC.

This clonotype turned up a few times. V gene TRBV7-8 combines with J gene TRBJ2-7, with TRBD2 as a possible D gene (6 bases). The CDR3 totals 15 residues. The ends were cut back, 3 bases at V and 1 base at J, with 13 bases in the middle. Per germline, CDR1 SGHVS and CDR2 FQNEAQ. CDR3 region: CASSFQRTTSYEQYF. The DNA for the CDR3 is TGTGCCAGCAGCTTCCAGCGGACTACATCCTACGAGCAGTACTTC.

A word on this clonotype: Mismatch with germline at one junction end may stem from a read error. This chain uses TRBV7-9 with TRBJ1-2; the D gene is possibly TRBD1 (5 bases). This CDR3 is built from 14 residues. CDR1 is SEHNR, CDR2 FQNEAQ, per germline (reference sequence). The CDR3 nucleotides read TGTGCCAACAGCTTAGTGGGGCTACCTGATGGCTACACCTTC. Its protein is CANSLVGLPDGYTF.

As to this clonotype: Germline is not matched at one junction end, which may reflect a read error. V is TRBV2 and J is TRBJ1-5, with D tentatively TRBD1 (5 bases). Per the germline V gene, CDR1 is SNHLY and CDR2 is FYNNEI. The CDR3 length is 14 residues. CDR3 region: CAGSIGGWNQPQHF. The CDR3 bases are TGTGCCGGCAGTATCGGGGGTTGGAATCAGCCCCAGCATTTT.

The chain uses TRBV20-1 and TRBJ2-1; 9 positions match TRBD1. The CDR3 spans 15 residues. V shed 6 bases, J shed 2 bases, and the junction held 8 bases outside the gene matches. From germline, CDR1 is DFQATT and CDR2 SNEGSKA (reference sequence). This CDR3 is CSANGRQGAYNEQFF. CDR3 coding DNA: TGCAGTGCCAACGGCAGACAGGGGGCCTACAATGAGCAGTTCTTC.